The entry below gives a single TCR beta chain sequence along with its context. V was shortened by 5 bases and J by 3 bases, with 10 bases between the two germline ends. The V gene's germline CDR1 is SEHNR and CDR2 FQNEAQ (reference sequence). This CDR3 has 14 residues. This record comes from a study of blood T cell repertoires in COVID-19. TCRdb's copy holds only in-frame clones and misses some; the assay was immunoSEQ multiplex PCR. Of a few hundred thousand clones in the sample, about 90% are singletons; the top ten hold about 0.6%. The TCR comes from a man in his late teens or twenties who had recovered from COVID-19. The V and J genes are TRBV7-9 and TRBJ1-4; D gene uncertain. The material sequenced was PBMCs or T cells enriched from blood (not recorded which). In DNA, the CDR3 is TGTGCCAGCAGCCAGAACCAAGCTAATGAAAAACTGTTTTTT. Translating it yields CASSQNQANEKLFF.